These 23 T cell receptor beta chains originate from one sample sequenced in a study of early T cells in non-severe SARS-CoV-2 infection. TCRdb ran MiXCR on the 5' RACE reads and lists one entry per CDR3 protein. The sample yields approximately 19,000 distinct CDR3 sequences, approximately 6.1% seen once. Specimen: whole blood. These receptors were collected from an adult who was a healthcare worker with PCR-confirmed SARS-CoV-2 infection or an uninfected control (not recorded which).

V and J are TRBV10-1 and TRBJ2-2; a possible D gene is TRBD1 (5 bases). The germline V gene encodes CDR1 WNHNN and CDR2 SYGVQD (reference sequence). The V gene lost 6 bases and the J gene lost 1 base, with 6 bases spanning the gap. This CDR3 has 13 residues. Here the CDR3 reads CASRDRNTGELFF. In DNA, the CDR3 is TGCGCCAGCAGAGACAGGAACACCGGGGAGCTGTTTTTT.

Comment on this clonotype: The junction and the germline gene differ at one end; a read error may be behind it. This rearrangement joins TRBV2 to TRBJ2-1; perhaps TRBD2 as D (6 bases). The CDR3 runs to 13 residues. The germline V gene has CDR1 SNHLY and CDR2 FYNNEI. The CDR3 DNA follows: TGCCCATCGGGTCGGGAGCCCTACAATGAGCAGTTCTTC. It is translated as CPSGREPYNEQFF.

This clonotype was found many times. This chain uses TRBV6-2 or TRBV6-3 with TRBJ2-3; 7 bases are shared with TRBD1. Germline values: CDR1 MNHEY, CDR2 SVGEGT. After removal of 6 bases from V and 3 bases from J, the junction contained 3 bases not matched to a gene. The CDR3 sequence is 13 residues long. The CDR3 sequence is CASRIQGTDTQYF. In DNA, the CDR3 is TGTGCCAGCAGGATACAGGGGACAGATACGCAGTATTTT.

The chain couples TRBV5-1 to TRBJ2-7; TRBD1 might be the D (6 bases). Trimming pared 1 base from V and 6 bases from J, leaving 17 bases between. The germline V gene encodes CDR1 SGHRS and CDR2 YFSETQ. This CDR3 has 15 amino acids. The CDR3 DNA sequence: TGCGCCAGCAGCTTGCTGCCCGGGACATCGTCCGAGCAGTACTTC. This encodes CASSLLPGTSSEQYF.

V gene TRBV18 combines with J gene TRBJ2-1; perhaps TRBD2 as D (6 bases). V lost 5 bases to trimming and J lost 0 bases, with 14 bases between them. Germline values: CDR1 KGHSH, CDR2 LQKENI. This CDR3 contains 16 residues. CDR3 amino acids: CASSKSGRGSYNEQFF. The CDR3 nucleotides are TGTGCCAGCTCAAAGTCCGGGCGGGGCTCCTACAATGAGCAGTTCTTC.

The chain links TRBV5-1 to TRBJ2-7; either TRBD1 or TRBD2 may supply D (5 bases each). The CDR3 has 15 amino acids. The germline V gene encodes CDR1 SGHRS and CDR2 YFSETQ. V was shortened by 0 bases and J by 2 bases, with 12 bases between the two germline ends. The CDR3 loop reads CASSLAGASAYEQYF. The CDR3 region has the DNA TGCGCCAGCAGCTTGGCCGGGGCGTCCGCCTACGAGCAGTACTTC.

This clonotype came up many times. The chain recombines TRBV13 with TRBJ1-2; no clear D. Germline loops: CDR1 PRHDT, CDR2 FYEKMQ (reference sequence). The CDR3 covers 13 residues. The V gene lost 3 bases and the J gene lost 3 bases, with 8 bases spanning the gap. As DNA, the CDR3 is TGTGCCAGCAGCTTGGACCCCGACTATGGCTACACCTTC. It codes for CASSLDPDYGYTF.

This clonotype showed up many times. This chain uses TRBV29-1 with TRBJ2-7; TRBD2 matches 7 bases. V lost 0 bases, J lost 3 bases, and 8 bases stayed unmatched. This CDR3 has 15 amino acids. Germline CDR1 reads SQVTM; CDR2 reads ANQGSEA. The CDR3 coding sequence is TGCAGCGTTGAAGATCCTAGCGGACATCTCTACGAGCAGTACTTC. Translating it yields CSVEDPSGHLYEQYF.

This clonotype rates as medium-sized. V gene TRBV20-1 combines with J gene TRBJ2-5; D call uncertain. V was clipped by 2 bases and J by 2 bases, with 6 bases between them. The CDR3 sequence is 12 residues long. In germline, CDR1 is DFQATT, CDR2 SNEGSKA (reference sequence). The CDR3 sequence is CSARRTQETQYF. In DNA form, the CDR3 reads TGCAGTGCTAGACGAACTCAAGAGACCCAGTACTTC.

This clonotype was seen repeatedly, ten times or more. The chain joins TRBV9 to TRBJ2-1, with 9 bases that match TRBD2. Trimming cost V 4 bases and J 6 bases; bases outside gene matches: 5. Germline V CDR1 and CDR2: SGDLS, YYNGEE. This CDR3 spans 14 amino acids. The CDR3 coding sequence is TGTGCCAGCAGCAAGGGACTAGCTTCCAATGAGCAGTTCTTC. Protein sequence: CASSKGLASNEQFF.

CDR3 loop: CASRSLGQGGAKNIQYF. CDR3 nucleotide sequence: TGTGCCAGCAGATCCCTCGGACAGGGGGGAGCCAAAAACATTCAGTACTTC. The chain recombines TRBV27 with TRBJ2-4, with 10 bases matching TRBD1. The germline V gene encodes CDR1 MNHEY and CDR2 SMNVEV (reference sequence). The CDR3 totals 17 residues. The trim removed 6 bases at V and 0 bases at J, leaving 8 bases unmatched.

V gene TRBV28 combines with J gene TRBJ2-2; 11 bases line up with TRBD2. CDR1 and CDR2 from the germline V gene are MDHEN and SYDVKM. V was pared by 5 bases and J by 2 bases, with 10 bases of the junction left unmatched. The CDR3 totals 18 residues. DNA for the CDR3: TGTGCCAGCAGTCCTCGACCGGGGACTAGCGGAAACACCGGGGAGCTGTTTTTT. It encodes CASSPRPGTSGNTGELFF.

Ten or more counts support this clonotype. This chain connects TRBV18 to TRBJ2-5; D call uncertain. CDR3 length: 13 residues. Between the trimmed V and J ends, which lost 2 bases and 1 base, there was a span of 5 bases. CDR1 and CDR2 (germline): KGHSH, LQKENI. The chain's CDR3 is CASSPSSQETQYF. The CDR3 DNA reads TGTGCCAGCTCACCATCCAGCCAAGAGACCCAGTACTTC.

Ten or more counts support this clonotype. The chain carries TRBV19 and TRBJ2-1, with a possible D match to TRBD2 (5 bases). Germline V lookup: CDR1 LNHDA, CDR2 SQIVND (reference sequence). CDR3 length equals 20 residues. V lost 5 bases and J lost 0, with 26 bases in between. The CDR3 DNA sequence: TGTGCCAGTAGTCCTCACCTTACGGGTGGGAGTCTGAGCTCCTACAATGAGCAGTTCTTC. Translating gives CASSPHLTGGSLSSYNEQFF.

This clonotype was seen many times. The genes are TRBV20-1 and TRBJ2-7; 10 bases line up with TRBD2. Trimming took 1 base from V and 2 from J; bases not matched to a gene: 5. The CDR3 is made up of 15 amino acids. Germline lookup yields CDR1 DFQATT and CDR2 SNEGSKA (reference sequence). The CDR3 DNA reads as TGCAGTGCTAGAGGGAGCGGGAGGGGGACCTACGAGCAGTACTTC. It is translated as CSARGSGRGTYEQYF.

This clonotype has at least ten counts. The chain's CDR3 is CAWSAPPRLAATYEQYF. The CDR3 nucleotides read TGTGCCTGGAGTGCCCCCCCACGACTAGCGGCGACCTACGAGCAGTACTTC. The chain is built from TRBV30 and TRBJ2-7; 9 nucleotides align to TRBD2. Trimming took 1 base from V and 2 from J; bases not matched to a gene: 12. There are 17 residues in the CDR3. Germline V gives CDR1 GTSNPN, CDR2 SVGIG (reference sequence). Combining the CDR3 with reference TRBV30 and TRBJ2-7 gives the whole variable domain SQTIHQWPATLVQPVGSPLSLECTVEGTSNPNLYWYRQAAGRGLQLLFYSVGIGQISSEVPQNLSASRPQDRQFILSSKKLLLSDSGFYLCAWSAPPRLAATYEQYFGPGTRLTVT.

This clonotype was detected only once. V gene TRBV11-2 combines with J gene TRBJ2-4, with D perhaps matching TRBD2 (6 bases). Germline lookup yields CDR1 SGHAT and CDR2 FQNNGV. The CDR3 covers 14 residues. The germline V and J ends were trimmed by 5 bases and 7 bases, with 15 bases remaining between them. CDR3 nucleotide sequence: TGTGCCAGCAGCCCCGGGACTGCAGCTAACATTCAGTACTTC. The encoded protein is CASSPGTAANIQYF.

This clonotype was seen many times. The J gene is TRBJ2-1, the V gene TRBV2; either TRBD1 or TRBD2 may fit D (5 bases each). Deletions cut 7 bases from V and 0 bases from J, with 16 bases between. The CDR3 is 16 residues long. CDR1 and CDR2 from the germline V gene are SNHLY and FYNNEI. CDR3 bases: TGTGCCAGCAACCCCCTTGAGGGGATCTCCTACAATGAGCAGTTCTTC. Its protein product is CASNPLEGISYNEQFF.

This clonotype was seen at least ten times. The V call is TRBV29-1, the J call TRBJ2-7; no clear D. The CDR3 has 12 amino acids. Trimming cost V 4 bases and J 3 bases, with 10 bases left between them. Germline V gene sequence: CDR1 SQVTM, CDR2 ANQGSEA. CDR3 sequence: CSVGNSFYEQYF. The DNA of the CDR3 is TGCAGCGTTGGGAACAGCTTCTACGAGCAGTACTTC.

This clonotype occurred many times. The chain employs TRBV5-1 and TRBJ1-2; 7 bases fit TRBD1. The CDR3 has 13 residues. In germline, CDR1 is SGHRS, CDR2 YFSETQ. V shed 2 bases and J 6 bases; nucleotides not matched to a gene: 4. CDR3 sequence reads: CASSLDRADGYTF. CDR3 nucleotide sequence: TGCGCCAGCAGCTTAGACAGGGCGGATGGCTACACCTTC.

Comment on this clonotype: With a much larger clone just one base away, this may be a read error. CDR3 protein: CASSLSAEAGTGELFF. In DNA, the CDR3 is TGCGCCAGCAGCTTGTCAGCGGAGGCGGGCACCGGGGAGCTGTTTTTT. This rearrangement joins TRBV5-1 to TRBJ2-2, with a possible D match to TRBD2 (5 bases). Germline-derived CDR1 and CDR2 are SGHRS and YFSETQ. This CDR3 contains 16 residues. The V end was cut by 1 base, the J end by 4 bases, with 14 bases between.

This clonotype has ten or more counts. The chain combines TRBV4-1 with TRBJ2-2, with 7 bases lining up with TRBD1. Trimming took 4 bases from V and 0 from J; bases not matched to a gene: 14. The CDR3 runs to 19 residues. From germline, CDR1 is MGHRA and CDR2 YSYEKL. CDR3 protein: CASSRTPARQGTNTGELFF. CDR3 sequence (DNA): TGCGCCAGCAGCCGGACACCTGCTAGACAGGGCACGAACACCGGGGAGCTGTTTTTT.

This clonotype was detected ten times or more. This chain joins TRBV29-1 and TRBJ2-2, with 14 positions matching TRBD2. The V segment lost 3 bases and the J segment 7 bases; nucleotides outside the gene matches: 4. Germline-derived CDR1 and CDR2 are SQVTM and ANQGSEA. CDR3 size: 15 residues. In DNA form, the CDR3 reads TGCAGCGTTGAGGGACTAGCGGGAGAAGGCGGGGAGCTGTTTTTT. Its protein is CSVEGLAGEGGELFF.